These 31 T cell receptor beta chains originate from one sample sequenced in a study of vaccination effects on CD4 cells after COVID-19. What these receptors recognize is not known. CD4+ T cells specific for antigen were expanded with viral peptide pools by the ViraFEST assay before sequencing. When 10 to 11 days of culture had elapsed, CD4+ T cells were isolated. Of the BNT162b2 and mRNA-1273 vaccines, participants received two doses of one or the other. TCRdb's table, derived via immunoSEQ multiplex PCR, lists solely in-frame clones and lacks some. The sample lists about 46,000 clones, nearly 75% occurring once. Here the sequenced sample was CD4+ T cells from PBMCs cultured with HCoV-OC43 spike peptides, taken after COVID-19 vaccination. Sample subset: HCoV-OC43 spike overlapping peptide pool stimulation. Receptors originate from a human donor who received a COVID-19 vaccine.

The genes are TRBV7-6 and TRBJ2-2; D gene ambiguous. Germline loops: CDR1 SGHVS, CDR2 FNYEAQ. The CDR3 runs 14 residues. The ends were cut back, 5 bases at V and 1 base at J, with 8 bases in the middle. CDR3 amino acids: CASSPTGNTGELFF. The DNA for the CDR3 is TGTGCCAGCAGCCCGACGGGGAACACCGGGGAGCTGTTTTTT.

This chain uses TRBV5-4 with TRBJ2-7; the D is unclear. V was pared by 3 bases and J by 6 bases, with 22 bases between. Germline V gives CDR1 SGHNT, CDR2 YYREEE (reference sequence). The length of the CDR3 is 16 residues. CDR3 in DNA: TGTGCCAGCAGCTCACCGGGCCTCCTCCCCTCCGGCGAGCAGTACTTC. Its translation: CASSSPGLLPSGEQYF.

Comment on this clone: Other DNA sequences from this sample encode an identical CDR3 as well. The CDR3 DNA is TGTGCCAGCAGTCTAGGACTCTACGAGCAGTACTTC. It codes for CASSLGLYEQYF. The gene calls are TRBV28 and TRBJ2-7; possibly TRBD2 for D (5 bases). The CDR3 is 12 residues long. V was cut by 5 bases and J by 3 bases, with 8 bases left in between. Germline CDR1 is MDHEN and CDR2 is SYDVKM.

The chain links TRBV5-1 to TRBJ2-3; no firm D call. Germline-derived CDR1 and CDR2 are SGHRS and YFSETQ. The CDR3 sequence is 15 residues long. V lost 1 base and J lost 2, with 11 bases in between. In DNA form, the CDR3 reads TGCGCCAGCAGCTTGATGGGCAGAAACACAGATACGCAGTATTTT. Amino acid sequence: CASSLMGRNTDTQYF. Together with reference TRBV5-1 and TRBJ2-3, the CDR3 gives the full variable domain: KAGVTQTPRYLIKTRGQQVTLSCSPISGHRSVSWYQQTPGQGLQFLFEYFSETQRNKGNFPGRFSGRQFSNSRSEMNVSTLELGDSALYLCASSLMGRNTDTQYFGPGTRLTVL.

V and J are TRBV3-1 (or the pseudogene TRBV3-2) and TRBJ1-5; D is unclear. The CDR3 is made up of 13 amino acids. Trimming took off 0 bases at V and 6 bases at J, with 6 bases between the two ends. Germline V CDR1 and CDR2: LGHDT, YNNKEL (reference sequence). The CDR3 coding sequence is TGTGCCAGCAGCCAAGATGTCGGTCAGCCCCAGCATTTT. It is translated as CASSQDVGQPQHF.

The chain carries TRBV6-5 and TRBJ1-6, with TRBD1 matching 7 bases. CDR3 length: 15 amino acids. Germline CDR1 reads MNHEY; CDR2 reads SVGAGI. With 8 bases clipped from V and 7 bases from J, the junction kept 11 bases outside the gene matches. DNA of the CDR3: TGTGCCAGCCGGGCGTTTTGGGACAGAAATTCACCCCTCCACTTT. Protein product: CASRAFWDRNSPLHF.

The J gene is TRBJ2-1, the V gene TRBV29-1; 12 bases map to TRBD2. The V gene's germline CDR1 is SQVTM and CDR2 ANQGSEA. Unmatched junction bases numbered 5, after V lost 6 bases and J lost 8 bases. The CDR3 is 13 amino acids. CDR3 nucleotide sequence: TGCAGCGTGGGGGGACTAGCGGGCGATGAGCAGTTCTTC. Protein sequence: CSVGGLAGDEQFF.

The V and J genes are TRBV14 and TRBJ1-1; tentatively, D is TRBD1 (6 bases). CDR1 is SGHDN and CDR2 is FVKESK in the germline V gene. V lost 1 base to trimming and J lost 0 bases, with 6 bases between them. The CDR3 spans 14 residues. The CDR3: CASSQGTVNTEAFF. The CDR3 DNA reads as TGTGCCAGCAGCCAAGGGACAGTGAACACTGAAGCTTTCTTT.

The V call is TRBV5-1, the J call TRBJ2-3; D uncertain. The V end lost 1 base, the J end lost 6 bases, and 9 bases lay between the germline ends. CDR1 is SGHRS, CDR2 YFSETQ, per germline. This CDR3 spans 13 amino acids. The CDR3 loop is CASSLTDRDTQYF. In nucleotides, the CDR3 is TGCGCCAGCAGCTTGACCGATCGGGATACGCAGTATTTT.

V usage is TRBV12-3 or TRBV12-4 and J usage is TRBJ2-7, with TRBD2 as a possible D gene (7 bases). The CDR3 is 12 residues long. Trimming stripped 1 base from V and 10 bases from J, with 11 bases between. The DNA of the CDR3 is TGTGCCAGCAGTTTAGGGGGGGGGCCACAGTACTTC. Translation: CASSLGGGPQYF.

The chain couples TRBV3-1 (or the pseudogene TRBV3-2) to TRBJ2-5; TRBD2 aligns across 11 bases. The CDR3 runs 16 residues. V was pared by 1 base and J by 7 bases, with 8 bases of the junction left unmatched. Germline V lookup: CDR1 LGHDT, CDR2 YNNKEL (reference sequence). In DNA, the CDR3 is TGTGCCAGCAGCCAAGGGGGGGGGACTAGCGGCGGGACCCAGTACTTC. Its protein is CASSQGGGTSGGTQYF.

The rearrangement links TRBV5-1 to TRBJ1-3, with D unresolved. Looked up from germline, CDR1 is SGHRS and CDR2 is YFSETQ. This CDR3 comprises 14 residues. Trimming stripped 0 bases from V and 4 bases from J, with 8 bases between. The CDR3 is CASSLDGLGNTIYF. CDR3 bases: TGCGCCAGCAGCTTGGATGGGTTGGGAAACACCATATATTTT.

V is TRBV3-1 (or the pseudogene TRBV3-2) and J is TRBJ1-4; possibly TRBD1 for D (6 bases). V shed 1 base and J shed 7 bases, with 13 bases lying between them. Germline CDR1 reads LGHDT; CDR2 reads YNNKEL (reference sequence). The CDR3 is 15 residues long. The CDR3 DNA follows: TGTGCCAGCAGCCAAGTCCGTGCAGGGGTTGAAAAACTGTTTTTT. It yields the protein CASSQVRAGVEKLFF.

This chain joins TRBV7-8 and TRBJ1-5; 9 bases line up with TRBD1. CDR3 length: 20 residues. V lost 0 bases and J lost 6; bases outside the gene matches: 18. Germline V CDR1 and CDR2: SGHVS, FQNEAQ. The CDR3 bases are TGTGCCAGCAGCTTAGCGTTGGGACAGGGTAGTCCGGGCGGTTTTCAGCCCCAGCATTTT. This sequence encodes CASSLALGQGSPGGFQPQHF.

The chain carries TRBV6-6 and TRBJ1-3; 8 bases are shared with TRBD1. The CDR3 is 16 residues long. J lost 4 bases, V lost 6 bases, and 11 bases had no gene match. CDR1 and CDR2 (germline): MNHNY, SVGAGI (reference sequence). CDR3: CASSQTKTGDGNTIYF. The CDR3 nucleotides are TGTGCCAGCAGCCAAACTAAGACAGGGGACGGAAACACCATATATTTT.

V is TRBV19 and J is TRBJ1-6, with a weak D call TRBD1 (6 bases). Germline V gene sequence: CDR1 LNHDA, CDR2 SQIVND (reference sequence). Between the trimmed V and J ends, which lost 6 bases and 9 bases, there was a span of 12 bases. CDR3 length: 13 amino acids. The CDR3 sequence: CASSPRGRSPLHF. CDR3 sequence (DNA): TGTGCCAGTAGCCCCAGGGGTCGTTCACCCCTCCACTTT.

The table lists this clone with a few counts. The rearrangement links TRBV7-6 to TRBJ2-1, with TRBD1 matching 12 bases. Trimming at V came to 4 bases and at J to 7 bases, leaving 8 bases not matched to a gene. The CDR3 is made up of 16 amino acids. Per germline, CDR1 SGHVS and CDR2 FNYEAQ. The CDR3 sequence: CASSSPGQGAGNEQFF. DNA of the CDR3: TGTGCCAGCAGCTCCCCGGGACAGGGGGCTGGGAATGAGCAGTTCTTC. Filled out from reference TRBV7-6 and TRBJ2-1, the complete variable domain reads GAGVSQSPRYKVTKRGQDVALRCDPISGHVSLYWYRQALGQGPEFLTYFNYEAQQDKSGLPNDRFSAERPEGSISTLTIQRTEQRDSAMYRCASSSPGQGAGNEQFFGPGTRLTVL.

The chain has TRBV10-1 and TRBJ2-7, with 7 bases aligning to TRBD2. Germline assignment: CDR1 WNHNN and CDR2 SYGVQD (reference sequence). This CDR3 is 15 amino acids long. V gave up 5 bases and J gave up 3 bases; unmatched junction bases: 10. This CDR3 reads CASSNARERDYEQYF. CDR3 sequence (DNA): TGCGCCAGCAGTAACGCGCGGGAGAGGGACTACGAGCAGTACTTC.

The CDR3 DNA is TGTGCCAGCAGCCCGGACAGGCCGAACTATGGCTACACCTTC. Translation: CASSPDRPNYGYTF. The rearrangement joins TRBV7-8 to TRBJ1-2, with 7 nucleotides matching TRBD1. J lost 2 bases, V lost 5 bases, and 5 bases had no gene match. There are 14 residues in the CDR3. CDR1 is SGHVS, CDR2 FQNEAQ, per germline.

This clone was counted only a few times. The gene calls are TRBV5-1 and TRBJ1-1, with 8 bases aligning to TRBD1. CDR1 and CDR2 (germline): SGHRS, YFSETQ. CDR3 length: 16 residues. The junction had 9 bases not matched to a gene; V was cut back by 3 bases and J by 2 bases. As DNA, the CDR3 is TGCGCCAGCAGCTCGGGACAGGTGACTGGAAACACTGAAGCTTTCTTT. Translation: CASSSGQVTGNTEAFF.

This clone was found many times. This rearrangement joins TRBV27 to TRBJ1-3; D gene unclear. This CDR3 spans 13 amino acids. Trimming took 5 bases from V and 3 from J, leaving 8 bases between them. Germline lookup yields CDR1 MNHEY and CDR2 SMNVEV (reference sequence). The CDR3 sequence: CASSPQIGNTIYF. DNA for the CDR3: TGTGCCAGCAGTCCGCAAATTGGAAACACCATATATTTT.

The rearrangement links TRBV7-2 to TRBJ1-2; 7 bases match TRBD1. The CDR3 covers 15 residues. CDR1 and CDR2 (germline): SGHTA, FQGNSA. Losses at the gene ends were 3 bases for V and 8 bases for J; bases not matched to a gene: 12. CDR3 DNA: TGTGCCAGCAGCTTCGGACAGGTCATCACCAGCGGCTACACCTTC. Residues: CASSFGQVITSGYTF.

A few counts support this clone. V gene TRBV7-9 combines with J gene TRBJ2-7; 8 positions agree with TRBD1. The trim removed 5 bases at V and 4 bases at J, leaving 7 bases unmatched. Germline V gene lookup returns CDR1 SEHNR and CDR2 FQNEAQ (reference sequence). There are 14 residues in the CDR3. The DNA for the CDR3 is TGTGCCAGCAGCCCGACAGGGGTTGAGTACGAGCAGTACTTC. Its translation is CASSPTGVEYEQYF.

Turning to this clone: The sample holds other DNA sequences that translate to the same CDR3. The chain employs TRBV29-1 and TRBJ1-4; D is unclear. CDR3 length equals 12 residues. Looked up from germline, CDR1 is SQVTM and CDR2 is ANQGSEA. The V gene lost 4 bases and the J gene lost 8 bases, with 11 bases spanning the gap. CDR3 coding DNA: TGCAGCGTTGGTAAAGGAGGGGAAAAACTGTTTTTT. Translating gives CSVGKGGEKLFF.

This sequence joins TRBV10-3 and TRBJ2-6, with a weak D call TRBD1 (5 bases). The germline gives CDR1 ENHRY, CDR2 SYGVKD. The CDR3 is 17 amino acids. Trimming left V 6 bases short and J 0 bases short, with 15 bases between. The DNA of the CDR3 is TGTGCCATCAGGACAGCCTTCATTAGCTCTGGGGCCAACGTCCTGACTTTC. Its translation: CAIRTAFISSGANVLTF.

The V and J genes are TRBV7-2 and TRBJ2-3; D is uncertain. The CDR3 covers 13 residues. Trimming shortened V by 4 bases and J by 5 bases, and 10 bases separated the two germline ends. Germline CDR1 is SGHTA and CDR2 is FQGNSA. The CDR3 sequence: CASSSTTGDTQYF. CDR3 sequence (DNA): TGTGCCAGCAGCTCGACAACTGGAGATACGCAGTATTTT.

This clone was seen a few times. The V gene is TRBV25-1, the J gene TRBJ2-1, with 14 bases matching TRBD2. Germline V gene sequence: CDR1 MGHDK, CDR2 SYGVNS. The CDR3 runs to 16 residues. Losses at the gene ends were 1 base for V and 7 bases for J; bases not matched to a gene: 3. CDR3 in DNA: TGTGCCAGCAGTGAATCCGGGACTAGCGGGAGAAATGAGCAGTTCTTC. Its translation: CASSESGTSGRNEQFF.

The sample holds a few counts of this clone. The chain joins TRBV5-8 to TRBJ2-3, with 10 bases matching TRBD2. The CDR3 contains 17 residues. With 0 bases clipped from V and 6 bases from J, the junction kept 10 bases outside the gene matches. Germline CDR1 is SGHTS and CDR2 is YDEGEE. This CDR3 reads CASSLAILAGFLDTQYF. CDR3 coding DNA: TGTGCCAGCAGCTTGGCGATACTAGCGGGGTTTCTCGATACGCAGTATTTT.

The chain links TRBV3-1 (or the pseudogene TRBV3-2) to TRBJ2-7; TRBD2 might be the D (7 bases). Germline loops: CDR1 LGHDT, CDR2 YNNKEL (reference sequence). CDR3 size: 17 residues. Trimming removed 1 base at V and 6 bases at J, with 22 bases between. The DNA of the CDR3 is TGTGCCAGCAGCCAAGCGGGGGGCAGGCCGCAGAAGGTCGAGCAGTACTTC. It yields the protein CASSQAGGRPQKVEQYF.

The chain employs TRBV27 and TRBJ2-3, with a weak D call TRBD2 (5 bases). This CDR3 has 19 residues. Trimming took 2 bases from V and 4 from J, leaving 25 bases between them. The germline CDR1 and CDR2 sequences are MNHEY and SMNVEV (reference sequence). The CDR3 DNA reads TGTGCCAGCAGTTTACCCCCCGGGCGAGGGTTAGGGATCGCAGATACGCAGTATTTT. Amino acid sequence: CASSLPPGRGLGIADTQYF.

CDR3 nucleotide sequence: TGTGCCAGCAGTGAAGTGTTCCTAGCGACCCACGAGCAGTACTTC. Translation gives CASSEVFLATHEQYF. This chain uses TRBV6-1 with TRBJ2-7; tentative D call: TRBD2 (6 bases). Trimming took off 1 base at V and 5 bases at J, with 15 bases between the two ends. Per the germline V gene, CDR1 is MNHNS and CDR2 is SASEGT. The CDR3 contains 15 residues.